This T cell receptor beta chain was identified during a study of early T cells in non-severe SARS-CoV-2 infection. Study-level information: The input, bulk RNA from unsorted whole blood, was sequenced, and chains were unpaired.

As part of library construction, unique molecular identifiers were attached to individual cDNA molecules. TCRdb re-analysed the 5' RACE reads in MiXCR, keeping a single row per CDR3 protein. Counted here are 46,000 or so distinct CDR3 sequences, less than 15% occurring once; the ten biggest clones make up about 10%. Sample: whole blood. The TCR sequence derives from an adult who was a healthcare worker with PCR-confirmed SARS-CoV-2 infection or an uninfected control (not recorded which).

The CDR3 loop reads CASRIGGHQSSYNEQFF. The CDR3 nucleotides are TGTGCCAGCAGAATCGGCGGCCACCAGAGCTCCTACAATGAGCAGTTCTTC. The genes are TRBV11-2 and TRBJ2-1; D unclear. The germline V gene encodes CDR1 SGHAT and CDR2 FQNNGV. The CDR3 length is 17 residues. Trimming took off 6 bases at V and 0 bases at J, with 18 bases between the two ends.